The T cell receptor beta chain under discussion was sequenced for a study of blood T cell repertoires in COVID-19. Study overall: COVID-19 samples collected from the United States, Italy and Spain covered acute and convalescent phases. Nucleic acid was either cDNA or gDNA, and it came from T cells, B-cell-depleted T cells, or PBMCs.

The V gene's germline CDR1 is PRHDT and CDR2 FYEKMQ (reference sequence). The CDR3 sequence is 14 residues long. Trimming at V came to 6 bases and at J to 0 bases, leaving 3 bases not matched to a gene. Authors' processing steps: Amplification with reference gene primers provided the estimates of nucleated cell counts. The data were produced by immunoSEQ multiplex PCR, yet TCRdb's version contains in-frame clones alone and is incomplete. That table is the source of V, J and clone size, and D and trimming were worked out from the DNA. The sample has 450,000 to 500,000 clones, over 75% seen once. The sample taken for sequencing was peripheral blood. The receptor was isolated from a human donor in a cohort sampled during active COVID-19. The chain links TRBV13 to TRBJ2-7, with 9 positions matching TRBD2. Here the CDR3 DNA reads TGTGCCAGCAGAAGCGGGGGGAGCTCCTACGAGCAGTACTTC. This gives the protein CASRSGGSSYEQYF.